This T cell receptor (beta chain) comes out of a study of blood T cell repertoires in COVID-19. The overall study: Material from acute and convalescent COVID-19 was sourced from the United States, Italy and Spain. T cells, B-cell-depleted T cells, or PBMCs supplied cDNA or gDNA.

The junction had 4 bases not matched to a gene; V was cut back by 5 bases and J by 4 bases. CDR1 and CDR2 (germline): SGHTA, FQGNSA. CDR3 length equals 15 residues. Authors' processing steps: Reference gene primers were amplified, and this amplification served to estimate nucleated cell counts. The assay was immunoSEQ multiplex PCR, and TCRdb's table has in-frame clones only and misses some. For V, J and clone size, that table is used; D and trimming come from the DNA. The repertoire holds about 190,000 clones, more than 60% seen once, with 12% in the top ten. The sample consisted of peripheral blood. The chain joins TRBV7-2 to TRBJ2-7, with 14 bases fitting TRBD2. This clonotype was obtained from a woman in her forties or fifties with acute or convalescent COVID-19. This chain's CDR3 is CASSAGTSGRYEQYF. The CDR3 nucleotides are TGTGCCAGCAGCGCTGGGACTAGCGGGAGATACGAGCAGTACTTC.